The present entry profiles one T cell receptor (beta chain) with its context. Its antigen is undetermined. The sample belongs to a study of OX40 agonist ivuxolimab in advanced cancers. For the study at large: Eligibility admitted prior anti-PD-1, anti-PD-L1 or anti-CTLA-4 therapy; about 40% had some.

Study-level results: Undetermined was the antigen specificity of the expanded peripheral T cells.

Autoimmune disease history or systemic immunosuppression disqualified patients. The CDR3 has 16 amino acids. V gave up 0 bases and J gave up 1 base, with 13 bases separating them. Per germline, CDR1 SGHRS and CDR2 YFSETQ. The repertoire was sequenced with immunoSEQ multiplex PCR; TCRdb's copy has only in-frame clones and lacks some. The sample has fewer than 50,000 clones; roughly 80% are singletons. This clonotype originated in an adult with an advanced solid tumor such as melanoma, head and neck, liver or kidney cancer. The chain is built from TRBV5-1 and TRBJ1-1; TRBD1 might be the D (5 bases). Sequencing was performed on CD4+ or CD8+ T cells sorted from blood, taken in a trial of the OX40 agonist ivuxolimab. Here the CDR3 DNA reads TGCGCCAGCAGCTTGGGGGTTCAGGGATGGAACACTGAAGCTTTCTTT. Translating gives CASSLGVQGWNTEAFF.